The clone carrying this TCR beta chain was detected only a few times. The antigen remains undetermined. The data were obtained in a study of identical twins. The study, taken as a whole, reports: Cord blood beta clonotypes that were abundant carried fewer insertions, and memory repertoires showed no such trend.

A universal primer site was incorporated via template switching, and the cDNA contained unique molecular identifiers. TCRdb recomputed calls from the 5' RACE reads with MiXCR, one row per CDR3 protein. The sample consists of roughly 1,500,000 distinct CDR3 sequences, about 30% of them appearing once. The source is a newborn girl in good health. Sequencing was performed on cord blood.

CDR3 sequence reads: CASRPPGQGAEQYF. DNA for the CDR3: TGTGCCAGCCGACCCCCGGGACAGGGGGCCGAGCAGTACTTC. The chain couples TRBV12-3 or TRBV12-4 to TRBJ2-7; TRBD1 matches 12 bases. The junction had 8 bases not matched to a gene; V was cut back by 8 bases and J by 6 bases. The CDR3 has 14 residues.